What follows describes a single TCR beta chain. Looked up from germline, CDR1 is LGHNA and CDR2 is YSLEER. The J segment lost 2 bases and the V segment lost 2 bases, leaving 15 bases of the junction unmatched. CDR3 length: 19 amino acids. This table comes from immunoSEQ multiplex PCR, and its TCRdb copy is limited to in-frame clones, with some not included. Of around 240,000 clones listed, more than 75% are singletons. This entry belongs to a study of Ad26.COV2.S vaccination and SARS-CoV-2 variants. Study details: Intramuscular Ad26.COV2.S doses were given once or twice, 56 days apart.

Treatment of the sample: 19 received Ad26.COV2.S at low or high dose, single or two shots; about 5 received placebo; per-sample allocation not given. Following the first vaccine or placebo injection, samples were taken on day 63. Recruitment in Boston yielded a donor of adult age, 18-55 years. Participants' vaccine, an Ad26 vector, delivered Wuhan-strain SARS-CoV-2 spike. The source was peripheral blood, collected in a trial of Ad26.COV2.S vaccine versus placebo. The sequence derives from a person aged 18-65 years who received the Ad26.COV2.S COVID-19 vaccine or a placebo. This chain links TRBV4-3 with TRBJ2-5; 9 nucleotides align to TRBD1. As DNA, the CDR3 is TGCGCCAGCAGCCAATGGAGGGTTACCGACAGGGGGTTTCAAGAGACCCAGTACTTC. This translates into CASSQWRVTDRGFQETQYF.